These 32 T cell receptor beta chains share one sample of origin, sequenced in a study of control samples from healthy donors and cancer patients. TCRdb's copy holds only in-frame clones and misses some; the assay was immunoSEQ multiplex PCR. There are fewer than 9,500 clones in the sample; over 75% occur only once, and 15% to 20% lies in the top ten. Sequenced material: PBMCs. The receptors originated from a man aged 55 to 69 with colorectal cancer.

J is TRBJ1-1 and V is TRBV6-6, with D maybe TRBD1 (5 bases). V was clipped by 2 bases and J by 4 bases, with 14 bases between them. CDR3 length equals 15 residues. CDR1 and CDR2 from the germline V gene are MNHNY and SVGAGI (reference sequence). DNA for the CDR3: TGTGCCAGCAGTTACGGCACCGGGAGGGGCACTGAAGCTTTCTTT. Amino acid sequence: CASSYGTGRGTEAFF.

The rearrangement uses TRBV4-2 and TRBJ2-7; D gene uncertain. With 6 bases removed from V and 1 base from J, the gap between germline ends came to 10 bases. Germline lookup yields CDR1 LGHNA and CDR2 YNFKEQ. This CDR3 contains 13 residues. The CDR3 loop is CASSLTTSYEQYF. The CDR3 DNA sequence: TGTGCCAGCAGTCTTACTACATCCTACGAGCAGTACTTC.

The chain recombines TRBV5-6 with TRBJ2-3, with D hard to call. Germline-derived CDR1 and CDR2 are SGHDT and YYEEEE. This CDR3 is 12 amino acids long. Trimming took 3 bases from V and 1 from J, leaving 3 bases between them. CDR3 protein: CASSWGTDTQYF. The CDR3 coding sequence is TGTGCCAGCAGCTGGGGCACAGATACGCAGTATTTT. Full variable domain (outside the CDR3, taken from reference TRBV5-6 and TRBJ2-3): DAGVTQSPTHLIKTRGQQVTLRCSPKSGHDTVSWYQQALGQGPQFIFQYYEEEERQRGNFPDRFSGHQFPNYSSELNVNALLLGDSALYLCASSWGTDTQYFGPGTRLTVL.

This chain joins TRBV18 and TRBJ1-2; D uncertain. The CDR3 covers 15 residues. Germline values: CDR1 KGHSH, CDR2 LQKENI. Trimming cost V 3 bases and J 2 bases, with 13 bases left between them. The CDR3 DNA is TGTGCCAGCTCACCGGCCCCACAGTGGAACTATGGCTACACCTTC. It is translated as CASSPAPQWNYGYTF. The full variable domain, its missing parts supplied by reference TRBV18 and TRBJ1-2, is NAGVMQNPRHLVRRRGQEARLRCSPMKGHSHVYWYRQLPEEGLKFMVYLQKENIIDESGMPKERFSAEFPKEGPSILRIQQVVRGDSAAYFCASSPAPQWNYGYTFGSGTRLTVV.

The V gene is TRBV6-2 or TRBV6-3, the J gene TRBJ2-3; 10 positions match TRBD2. The CDR3 has 20 residues. J was trimmed by 1 base and V by 0 bases; bases with no gene match: 13. Germline-derived CDR1 and CDR2 are MNHEY and SVGEGT. CDR3 nucleotides: TGTGCCAGCAGTTACTCGAGACTAGCGGGTCTCCTAAGGGGCACAGATACGCAGTATTTT. This gives the protein CASSYSRLAGLLRGTDTQYF.

J is TRBJ1-5 and V is TRBV28, with D maybe TRBD1 (5 bases). V lost 6 bases to trimming and J lost 5 bases, with 17 bases between them. There are 15 residues in the CDR3. CDR1 is MDHEN and CDR2 is SYDVKM in the germline V gene. The CDR3 DNA follows: TGTGCCAGCAGGCCCGGGAGGGGTCTTTATCAGCCCCAGCATTTT. The encoded protein is CASRPGRGLYQPQHF.

The chain has TRBV29-1 and TRBJ2-5, with D unclear. Trimming cost V 1 base and J 2 bases, with 8 bases left between them. Germline V gene lookup returns CDR1 SQVTM and CDR2 ANQGSEA. The CDR3 spans 13 residues. The DNA for the CDR3 is TGCAGCGTTGAAGGGTTCCAGCAAGAGACCCAGTACTTC. This encodes CSVEGFQQETQYF.

The chain employs TRBV5-1 and TRBJ1-2; D is possibly TRBD1 (5 bases). Germline V gene data show CDR1 as SGHRS and CDR2 as YFSETQ. The V gene lost 4 bases and the J gene lost 5 bases, with 15 bases spanning the gap. There are 14 residues in the CDR3. CDR3 residues: CASSLRDPAYGYTF. The CDR3 DNA reads TGCGCCAGCAGCCTCCGGGACCCAGCTTATGGCTACACCTTC.

This chain joins TRBV19 and TRBJ1-2; no reliable D call. CDR1 and CDR2 from the germline V gene are LNHDA and SQIVND (reference sequence). With 4 bases removed from V and 5 bases from J, the gap between germline ends came to 11 bases. The CDR3 runs to 13 residues. The CDR3 nucleotides are TGTGCCAGTAGTACTTGGGGAGAATATGGCTACACCTTC. Encoded protein: CASSTWGEYGYTF.

In its sample, this clone was seen once. The chain combines TRBV5-1 with TRBJ2-3, with D unclear. Germline values: CDR1 SGHRS, CDR2 YFSETQ. CDR3 length: 14 amino acids. Trimming stripped 7 bases from V and 2 bases from J, with 14 bases between. The CDR3 loop is CASCQLLLTDTQYF. The CDR3 DNA is TGCGCCAGCTGTCAGCTTCTTCTCACAGATACGCAGTATTTT. Full variable domain (rest looked up from reference TRBV5-1 and TRBJ2-3): KAGVTQTPRYLIKTRGQQVTLSCSPISGHRSVSWYQQTPGQGLQFLFEYFSETQRNKGNFPGRFSGRQFSNSRSEMNVSTLELGDSALYLCASCQLLLTDTQYFGPGTRLTVL.

V is TRBV2 and J is TRBJ2-1; no reliable D call. CDR3 length: 12 residues. The germline V gene has CDR1 SNHLY and CDR2 FYNNEI. Trimming took off 2 bases at V and 13 bases at J, with 12 bases between the two ends. Written as DNA, the CDR3 is TGTGCCAGCAGTGAACGGACCCCTCCCCAGTTCTTC. It translates to CASSERTPPQFF.

The DNA for the CDR3 is TGTGCCAGTAGTGGGGGACGGACAGTTGCGGGCACTGAAGCTTTCTTT. Protein product: CASSGGRTVAGTEAFF. The chain uses TRBV19 and TRBJ1-1; a weak D match, TRBD1 (6 bases). This CDR3 has 16 amino acids. V was pared by 5 bases and J by 4 bases, with 20 bases between. CDR1 and CDR2 (germline): LNHDA, SQIVND (reference sequence).

This chain uses TRBV7-8 with TRBJ1-5, with D unclear. The CDR3 runs to 13 residues. The germline gives CDR1 SGHVS, CDR2 FQNEAQ. The ends were cut back, 0 bases at V and 5 bases at J, with 5 bases in the middle. The CDR3 sequence: CASSLALDQPQHF. CDR3 DNA: TGTGCCAGCAGCTTAGCGCTAGATCAGCCCCAGCATTTT. The whole variable domain, filled in from reference TRBV7-8 and TRBJ1-5, reads GAGVSQSPRYKVAKRGQDVALRCDPISGHVSLFWYQQALGQGPEFLTYFQNEAQLDKSGLPSDRFFAERPEGSVSTLKIQRTQQEDSAVYLCASSLALDQPQHFGDGTRLSIL.

This chain joins TRBV7-2 and TRBJ1-4; 7 positions agree with TRBD1. Germline V gives CDR1 SGHTA, CDR2 FQGNSA. The V gene end was trimmed by 4 bases and the J gene end by 0 bases; junction bases not matched to a gene: 2. This CDR3 has 15 amino acids. CDR3 bases: TGTGCCAGCAGCTCTGACAGGGCAACTAATGAAAAACTGTTTTTT. This gives the protein CASSSDRATNEKLFF.

The chain carries TRBV5-5 and TRBJ1-1, with D maybe TRBD1 (6 bases). The CDR3 contains 17 residues. V gave up 0 bases and J gave up 0 bases, with 15 bases separating them. In germline, CDR1 is SGHKS, CDR2 YYEKEE (reference sequence). CDR3 loop: CASSLGWGRRMNTEAFF. CDR3 in DNA: TGTGCCAGCAGCTTGGGTTGGGGGCGAAGGATGAACACTGAAGCTTTCTTT.

This chain joins TRBV29-1 and TRBJ1-1; TRBD1 aligns across 9 bases. The trim removed 7 bases at V and 5 bases at J, leaving 8 bases unmatched. Germline CDR1 is SQVTM and CDR2 is ANQGSEA. The CDR3 totals 13 residues. The CDR3 loop is CSAGTGRKTEAFF. CDR3 nucleotides: TGCAGCGCTGGGACAGGGAGGAAAACTGAAGCTTTCTTT.

The chain links TRBV4-2 to TRBJ1-4, with a tentative D call TRBD1 (5 bases). The CDR3 spans 17 residues. Deletions cut 3 bases from V and 6 bases from J, with 20 bases between. Germline CDR1 LGHNA, CDR2 YNFKEQ. CDR3 nucleotide sequence: TGTGCCAGCAGCCACGCTAACAGGTTTAGGGGCGATGAAAAACTGTTTTTT. Amino acids: CASSHANRFRGDEKLFF.

This chain uses TRBV18 with TRBJ2-3; 11 bases match TRBD2. Looked up from germline, CDR1 is KGHSH and CDR2 is LQKENI. The CDR3 has 16 amino acids. Trimming took 5 bases from V and 5 from J; bases not matched to a gene: 9. The DNA for the CDR3 is TGTGCCAGCTCAACATTAGCGGGGGGGCAACAAGATACGCAGTATTTT. Protein: CASSTLAGGQQDTQYF.

The CDR3 DNA is TGTGCCAGCAGTTACGAGGTTAGGATCGCCGGGGAGCTGTTTTTT. Translated: CASSYEVRIAGELFF. The chain combines TRBV6-6 with TRBJ2-2; D is unclear. There are 15 residues in the CDR3. Germline V gene sequence: CDR1 MNHNY, CDR2 SVGAGI (reference sequence). V lost 2 bases to trimming and J lost 6 bases, with 13 bases between them.

Only one count was recorded for this clone. The gene calls are TRBV5-8 and TRBJ2-4; D perhaps matches TRBD1 (6 bases). Per germline, CDR1 SGHTS and CDR2 YDEGEE. V lost 3 bases and J 1 base, leaving 14 bases between the germline ends. CDR3 length equals 16 residues. CDR3 in DNA: TGTGCCAGCAGCTCGGGACACTTTTCCGCCAAAAACATTCAGTACTTC. Protein product: CASSSGHFSAKNIQYF.

The rearrangement joins TRBV9 to TRBJ1-1; no firm D call. CDR1 is SGDLS, CDR2 YYNGEE, per germline. Trimming cost V 0 bases and J 2 bases, with 5 bases left between them. This CDR3 comprises 13 residues. The CDR3 is CASSVGPNTEAFF. CDR3 DNA sequence: TGTGCCAGCAGCGTAGGCCCAAACACTGAAGCTTTCTTT.

The V call is TRBV12-3 or TRBV12-4, the J call TRBJ2-2; no firm D call. The ends were cut back, 3 bases at V and 5 bases at J, with 4 bases in the middle. The CDR3 consists of 12 residues. Here the CDR3 reads CASSFGTGELFF. For the CDR3, the DNA is TGTGCCAGCAGTTTTGGGACCGGGGAGCTGTTTTTT.

This clone was seen once. The J gene is TRBJ2-4, the V gene TRBV7-2; a possible D gene is TRBD2 (6 bases). Germline V gene sequence: CDR1 SGHTA, CDR2 FQGNSA. The CDR3 loop spans 14 amino acids. With 4 bases removed from V and 7 bases from J, the gap between germline ends came to 14 bases. The DNA for the CDR3 is TGTGCCAGCAGCTATGGGGGGACTGTCAACATTCAGTACTTC. This codes for CASSYGGTVNIQYF.

This clone was recorded once. The rearrangement uses TRBV27 and TRBJ1-6; D gene ambiguous. Germline V lookup: CDR1 MNHEY, CDR2 SMNVEV (reference sequence). The CDR3 sequence is 14 residues long. Trimming took off 0 bases at V and 10 bases at J, with 10 bases between the two ends. The CDR3 coding sequence is TGTGCCAGCAGTTTATCTCAAGCGGAATCACCCCTCCACTTT. Translating gives CASSLSQAESPLHF.

This clone is a singleton in its sample. The junction does not match germline at one end; this may be a read error. The J gene is TRBJ1-1, the V gene TRBV6-5; TRBD1 aligns across 7 bases. Germline V gene lookup returns CDR1 MNHEY and CDR2 SVGAGI. This CDR3 region has 12 residues. The CDR3, as DNA: TGTGCCAGCAGCCCCGGGACAGACACCGATCACTTT. This encodes CASSPGTDTDHF.

This clone has only one observation. The CDR3 loop reads CASRPGLAGTTDTQYF. In nucleotides, the CDR3 is TGTGCCAGCAGACCGGGACTAGCGGGTACCACAGATACGCAGTATTTT. The chain has TRBV2 and TRBJ2-3, with 12 bases lining up with TRBD2. The germline CDR1 and CDR2 sequences are SNHLY and FYNNEI. This CDR3 is 16 amino acids long. Trimming removed 6 bases from V and 2 bases from J; junction bases left unmatched: 6. Together with reference TRBV2 and TRBJ2-3, the CDR3 gives the full variable domain: EPEVTQTPSHQVTQMGQEVILRCVPISNHLYFYWYRQILGQKVEFLVSFYNNEISEKSEIFDDQFSVERPDGSNFTLKIRSTKLEDSAMYFCASRPGLAGTTDTQYFGPGTRLTVL.

The genes are TRBV6-2 or TRBV6-3 and TRBJ2-7; D gene uncertain. Trimming stripped 2 bases from V and 3 bases from J, with 5 bases between. The germline CDR1 and CDR2 sequences are MNHEY and SVGEGT. The CDR3 length is 12 residues. The CDR3 bases are TGTGCCAGCAGTTACAATCTCTACGAGCAGTACTTC. Protein: CASSYNLYEQYF.

V and J are TRBV4-3 and TRBJ2-1, with D hard to call. There are 12 residues in the CDR3. The germline gives CDR1 LGHNA, CDR2 YSLEER. Between the trimmed V and J ends, which lost 1 base and 6 bases, there was a span of 4 bases. The CDR3 spells CASSQVRNEQFF. The DNA for the CDR3 is TGCGCCAGCAGCCAAGTGCGCAATGAGCAGTTCTTC.

V gene TRBV12-3 or TRBV12-4 combines with J gene TRBJ2-3, with TRBD1 identical over 7 bases. CDR3 length: 13 amino acids. The J segment lost 3 bases and the V segment lost 10 bases, leaving 7 bases of the junction unmatched. The DNA for the CDR3 is TGTGCCATCCGGGACAGTGAAACAGATACGCAGTATTTT. It yields the protein CAIRDSETDTQYF.

This clone has only one observation. The chain couples TRBV9 to TRBJ1-2, with 7 bases fitting TRBD1. The CDR3 runs to 19 residues. Germline loops: CDR1 SGDLS, CDR2 YYNGEE. V lost 5 bases, J lost 2 bases, and 21 bases stayed unmatched. CDR3 residues: CASRERGTGVTLPNYGYTF. The CDR3 DNA reads TGTGCCAGCAGAGAAAGAGGTACAGGGGTGACCCTACCGAACTATGGCTACACCTTC.

This chain uses TRBV4-1 with TRBJ1-1; 8 nucleotides line up with TRBD1. In germline, CDR1 is MGHRA, CDR2 YSYEKL. V gave up 0 bases and J gave up 4 bases; unmatched junction bases: 7. The CDR3 runs to 16 residues. The CDR3 DNA sequence: TGCGCCAGCAGCCAAGAAATGGTCAGGGGGCTCACTGAAGCTTTCTTT. Amino acids: CASSQEMVRGLTEAFF.

The chain combines TRBV5-4 with TRBJ1-4; D call uncertain. Trimming left V 2 bases short and J 2 bases short, with 10 bases between. CDR1 and CDR2 (germline): SGHNT, YYREEE (reference sequence). CDR3 length: 15 amino acids. CDR3 loop: CASSLGGSTNEKLFF. The CDR3, as DNA: TGTGCCAGCAGCTTAGGCGGGTCGACTAATGAAAAACTGTTTTTT.